The present T cell receptor beta chain was sequenced within a study of cytomegalovirus exposure and HLA in healthy donors. The PCR had 60 Vbeta and 13 Jbeta primers. Profiled with immunoSEQ multiplex PCR; TCRdb holds only in-frame clones, not every one. The table has 160,000 or so clones, less than 90% seen once. This CDR3 spans 16 amino acids. Germline values: CDR1 MNHEY, CDR2 SMNVEV (reference sequence). Trimming left V 0 bases short and J 7 bases short, with 13 bases between. V gene TRBV27 combines with J gene TRBJ1-6; D is possibly TRBD1 (5 bases). Specimen: PBMCs. The origin of this receptor is a woman aged 18-29 years in good health and CMV-seronegative. CDR3 nucleotide sequence: TGTGCCAGCAGTTTATCGGGGGGGGGTTGGAATTCACCCCTCCACTTT. Translated, it gives CASSLSGGGWNSPLHF.